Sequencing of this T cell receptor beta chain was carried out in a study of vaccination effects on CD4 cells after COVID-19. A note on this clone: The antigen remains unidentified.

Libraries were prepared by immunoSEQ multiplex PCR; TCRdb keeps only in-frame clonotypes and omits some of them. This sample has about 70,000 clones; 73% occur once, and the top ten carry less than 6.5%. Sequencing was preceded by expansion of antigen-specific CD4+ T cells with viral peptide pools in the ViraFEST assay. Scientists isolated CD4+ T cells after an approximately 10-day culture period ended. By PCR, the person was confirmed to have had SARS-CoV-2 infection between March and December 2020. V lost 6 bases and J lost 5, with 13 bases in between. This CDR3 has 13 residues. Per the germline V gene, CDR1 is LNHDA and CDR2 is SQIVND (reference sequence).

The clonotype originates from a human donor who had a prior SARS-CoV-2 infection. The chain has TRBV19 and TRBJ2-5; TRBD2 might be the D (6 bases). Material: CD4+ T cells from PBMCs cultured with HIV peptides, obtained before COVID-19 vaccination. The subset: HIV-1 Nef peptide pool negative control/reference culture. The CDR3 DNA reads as TGTGCCAGTAGCGGAGGGCTGCTGGAGACCCAGTACTTC. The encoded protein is CASSGGLLETQYF.